The sample holds a few counts of the clone carrying this TCR beta chain. The antigen remains unidentified. These data come from a study of CD8 T cells in ankylosing spondylitis. CDR1 and CDR2 from the germline V gene are LGHNA and YNFKEQ. CDR3 size: 13 residues. V lost 8 bases and J 6 bases, leaving 13 bases between the germline ends. MiXCR, run by TCRdb on the 5' RACE reads, gives a single entry per CDR3 protein. The sample has some 800,000 distinct CDR3 sequences; approximately 12% are singletons. Study results and caveats: One TCR beta motif, made up of roughly 8 highly homologous variants, appeared characteristic of ankylosing spondylitis blood.

Sequencing was performed on blood, either unsorted or a sorted T cell fraction (not recorded which). The source of this sequence is a male donor with ankylosing spondylitis. V gene TRBV4-2 combines with J gene TRBJ2-2; D remains unclear. This CDR3 reads CASSYVGSGELFF. As DNA, the CDR3 is TGTGCCAGCTCCTATGTAGGGTCCGGGGAGCTGTTTTTT.